The rows below give T cell receptor beta chains drawn from one sample of a study of cytomegalovirus exposure and HLA in healthy donors. Sequencing was performed with immunoSEQ multiplex PCR; in TCRdb, only in-frame clones are kept and a portion is missing. The table includes roughly 73,000 clones, less than 85% detected once. The sample comprised PBMCs. The origin of the receptors is a woman aged 45-65 years in good health and CMV-seronegative. The CDR3 runs from the conserved cysteine through the conserved F or W. The D gene is left open where the match is weak. Size is omitted from some rows. Given values are once, few, many or a class for expanded clones.

d_call: TRBD2; clone_size: NA; j_call: TRBJ2-7; v_call: TRBV7-2; cdr3_aa: CASSPGTSGNEQYF; cdr3_nt: TGTGCCAGCAGCCCCGGGACTAGCGGTAACGAGCAGTACTTC
d_call: TRBD1; clone_size: NA; j_call: TRBJ2-3; v_call: TRBV15; cdr3_aa: CATSPGQAGGDTQYF; cdr3_nt: TGTGCCACCAGCCCAGGACAGGCGGGCGGAGATACGCAGTATTTT
d_call: NA; clone_size: NA; j_call: TRBJ2-5; v_call: TRBV29-1; cdr3_aa: CSVERGNGETQYF; cdr3_nt: TGCAGCGTTGAACGGGGTAATGGGGAGACCCAGTACTTC
d_call: NA; clone_size: once; j_call: TRBJ2-5; v_call: TRBV11-1; cdr3_aa: CASSLSGQQETQYF; cdr3_nt: TGTGCCAGCAGCTTATCAGGACAGCAAGAGACCCAGTACTTC
d_call: NA; clone_size: NA; j_call: TRBJ2-7; v_call: TRBV15; cdr3_aa: CATSRTGLEQYF; cdr3_nt: TGTGCCACCAGCAGGACAGGTCTGGAGCAGTACTTC
d_call: NA; clone_size: NA; j_call: TRBJ2-2; v_call: TRBV7-2; cdr3_aa: CASSPRAGAYTGELFF; cdr3_nt: TGTGCCAGCAGCCCCCGGGCGGGGGCCTACACCGGGGAGCTGTTTTTT
d_call: TRBD2; clone_size: NA; j_call: TRBJ2-1; v_call: TRBV10-2; cdr3_aa: CASSWTSGGSHNEQFF; cdr3_nt: TGCGCCAGCAGTTGGACTAGCGGGGGCTCACACAATGAGCAGTTCTTC
d_call: NA; clone_size: NA; j_call: TRBJ2-2; v_call: TRBV6-5; cdr3_aa: CASSYFREPGELFF; cdr3_nt: TGTGCCAGCAGTTACTTTAGGGAGCCCGGGGAGCTGTTTTTT
d_call: TRBD2; clone_size: once; j_call: TRBJ2-7; v_call: TRBV25-1; cdr3_aa: CASSSRRSGSEQYF; cdr3_nt: TGTGCCAGCAGTTCGAGGAGGAGCGGGAGCGAGCAGTACTTC
d_call: TRBD2; clone_size: NA; j_call: TRBJ2-1; v_call: TRBV28; cdr3_aa: CASSSGGGSPYNEQFF; cdr3_nt: TGTGCCAGCAGTTCGGGGGGGGGAAGTCCCTACAATGAGCAGTTCTTC
d_call: TRBD1; clone_size: NA; j_call: TRBJ2-3; v_call: TRBV5-1; cdr3_aa: CASCQGASDTQYF; cdr3_nt: TGCGCCAGCTGTCAGGGGGCCTCAGATACGCAGTATTTT
d_call: NA; clone_size: NA; j_call: TRBJ1-5; v_call: TRBV4-1; cdr3_aa: CASSQDGQERQPQHF; cdr3_nt: TGCGCCAGCAGCCAAGATGGTCAGGAAAGACAGCCCCAGCATTTT